One and the same sample provided the 22 T cell receptor beta chains below, sequenced in a study of CD8+CD57+ T cells in acquired aplastic anemia. For CDR3 and TCR beta VDJ profiling, genomic DNA was the template used. MiXCR, run by TCRdb on the reads, gives a single entry per CDR3 protein. The repertoire holds about 130,000 distinct CDR3 sequences, with about 48% as singletons. Sequences were obtained from sorted CD4+, CD8+, or CD8+CD57+ T cells (not recorded which) from PBMCs. Receptors originate from a human donor in good health, serving as a control.

The rearrangement joins TRBV10-3 to TRBJ2-1; 8 nucleotides line up with TRBD2. In germline, CDR1 is ENHRY, CDR2 SYGVKD. CDR3 length equals 13 residues. V lost 10 bases to trimming and J lost 10 bases; unmatched junction nucleotides: 12. The CDR3 coding sequence is TGTGCCAGCCTTAACGGGGGGGCGGGGGAGCAGTTCTTC. This gives the protein CASLNGGAGEQFF.

This CDR3 reads CASLASNEQFF. The CDR3, as DNA: TGTGCCAGCCTTGCTTCCAATGAGCAGTTCTTC. The rearrangement links TRBV25-1 to TRBJ2-1; D gene ambiguous. V was trimmed by 8 bases and J by 6 bases, leaving 8 bases between them. CDR1 MGHDK and CDR2 SYGVNS come from the germline V gene. This CDR3 has 11 residues.

In its sample, this clonotype was seen a few times. This rearrangement joins TRBV19 to TRBJ1-3, with D perhaps TRBD1 (6 bases). The CDR3 has 15 amino acids. The V end was cut by 3 bases, the J end by 2 bases, with 11 bases between. Germline loops: CDR1 LNHDA, CDR2 SQIVND (reference sequence). The CDR3 bases are TGTGCCAGTAGTATGAGCGGGGGCGCTGGAAACACCATATATTTT. Translating gives CASSMSGGAGNTIYF.

V is TRBV7-3 and J is TRBJ1-6, with TRBD1 identical over 9 bases. J gave up 5 bases and V 0 bases, and 8 bases lay outside the gene matches. This CDR3 has 18 residues. CDR1 is SGHTA and CDR2 is FQGTGA in the germline V gene. CDR3 amino acids: CASSLTRGTGTHNSPLHF. CDR3 sequence (DNA): TGTGCCAGCAGCTTAACCAGGGGGACAGGGACTCATAATTCACCCCTCCACTTT.

This clonotype is a singleton in its sample. The V and J genes are TRBV9 and TRBJ2-1; 7 nucleotides line up with TRBD2. This CDR3 is built from 15 residues. From germline, CDR1 is SGDLS and CDR2 YYNGEE. With V trimmed by 0 bases and J by 5 bases, 5 bases remained unmatched. CDR3 bases: TGTGCCAGCAGCGTAGTGTCTAGCGGAGACAATGAGCAGTTCTTC. Translation: CASSVVSSGDNEQFF.

V is TRBV7-6 and J is TRBJ1-1; TRBD1 aligns across 8 bases. The V segment lost 5 bases and the J segment 4 bases; nucleotides outside the gene matches: 6. CDR1 and CDR2 from the germline V gene are SGHVS and FNYEAQ. The CDR3 has 14 residues. CDR3 DNA sequence: TGTGCCAGCAGCCCGCAGGGGGCCGGCACTGAAGCTTTCTTT. Encoded protein: CASSPQGAGTEAFF.

This clonotype was recorded many times. The chain recombines TRBV7-2 with TRBJ2-1; D gene uncertain. Trimming took off 0 bases at V and 4 bases at J, with 7 bases between the two ends. This CDR3 has 14 residues. Germline V gene lookup returns CDR1 SGHTA and CDR2 FQGNSA. The chain's CDR3 is CASSLAGIYNEQFF. As DNA, the CDR3 is TGTGCCAGCAGCTTAGCGGGTATTTACAATGAGCAGTTCTTC.

This clonotype has only a few counts. It is likely a read error, because the conserved phenylalanine at the end of the CDR3 is missing. CDR3 in DNA: TGCAGCGTTGTACGTAGAGCCTATAATTCACCCCTCCACCTT. This translates into CSVVRRAYNSPLHL. The genes are TRBV29-1 and TRBJ1-6; the D is unclear. Germline CDR1 reads SQVTM; CDR2 reads ANQGSEA. This CDR3 has 14 amino acids. Trimming shortened V by 4 bases and J by 2 bases, and 9 bases separated the two germline ends.

The chain joins TRBV7-8 to TRBJ2-5; D may be TRBD1 or TRBD2 (6 bases each). The germline V gene has CDR1 SGHVS and CDR2 FQNEAQ. With 1 base removed from V and 5 bases from J, the gap between germline ends came to 14 bases. The length of the CDR3 is 15 residues. The CDR3 is CASSLGGGRYETQYF. DNA of the CDR3: TGTGCCAGCAGCTTAGGAGGGGGGCGATACGAGACCCAGTACTTC.

This clonotype was counted ten times or more. The chain carries TRBV18 and TRBJ2-7, with 7 nucleotides matching TRBD1. CDR3 length equals 13 residues. Trimming at V came to 2 bases and at J to 3 bases, leaving 1 base not matched to a gene. The germline V gene encodes CDR1 KGHSH and CDR2 LQKENI. In DNA form, the CDR3 reads TGTGCCAGCTCACCAGGACAGGACTACGAGCAGTACTTC. It translates to CASSPGQDYEQYF.

In the case of this clonotype: The germline gene is not matched at one end of the junction; a read error may be the cause. The chain carries TRBV20-1 and TRBJ2-1; a weak D match, TRBD2 (5 bases). CDR1 is DFQATT, CDR2 SNEGSKA, per germline (reference sequence). This CDR3 is 17 amino acids long. The CDR3 loop reads CSARRLSLGSSYNGQFF. The CDR3, as DNA: TGCAGTGCTAGGCGTCTGAGCCTAGGGAGCTCCTACAATGGGCAGTTCTTC.

The CDR3 sequence is CASSPRVGYTF. CDR3 nucleotides: TGTGCCAGTAGTCCAAGGGTTGGCTACACCTTC. The chain joins TRBV19 to TRBJ1-2; D remains unclear. The CDR3 is 11 residues long. Trimming took off 5 bases at V and 7 bases at J, with 8 bases between the two ends. Germline loops: CDR1 LNHDA, CDR2 SQIVND (reference sequence).

The chain uses TRBV7-3 and TRBJ1-6, with D possibly matching TRBD1 (6 bases). V was clipped by 5 bases and J by 10 bases, with 12 bases between them. Germline CDR1 and CDR2: SGHTA and FQGTGA. The CDR3 runs 13 residues. The CDR3 DNA sequence: TGTGCCAGCAGCCCAGGGGCCGCGTCACCCCTCCACTTT. The encoded protein is CASSPGAASPLHF. The variable domain in full, completed from reference TRBV7-3 and TRBJ1-6, reads GAGVSQTPSNKVTEKGKYVELRCDPISGHTALYWYRQSLGQGPEFLIYFQGTGAADDSGLPNDRFFAVRPEGSVSTLKIQRTERGDSAVYLCASSPGAASPLHFGNGTRLTVT.

This clonotype was seen only once. The V call is TRBV3-1, the J call TRBJ1-6, with a possible D match to TRBD1 (6 bases). Trimming removed 4 bases at V and 9 bases at J, with 16 bases between. This CDR3 is built from 15 residues. Germline assignment: CDR1 LGHDT and CDR2 YNNKEL (reference sequence). This CDR3 is CASSPLRGSGSPLHF. The CDR3 bases are TGTGCCAGCAGCCCCCTAAGGGGGAGTGGTTCACCCCTCCACTTT.

This clonotype was detected a few times. The germline gene is not matched at one end of the junction; a read error may be the cause. The rearrangement uses TRBV10-3 and TRBJ2-6; TRBD2 is a possible D gene (5 bases). The CDR3 is 16 residues long. From germline, CDR1 is ENHRY and CDR2 SYGVKD. The CDR3 protein is CASSSPGGGGANVLTF. The DNA of the CDR3 is TGTGCCAGCAGTTCGCCAGGAGGCGGTGGGGCCAACGTCCTGACTTTC.

The J gene is TRBJ2-5, the V gene TRBV7-2; unclear D gene. The V end was cut by 6 bases, the J end by 2 bases, with 10 bases between. The germline V gene has CDR1 SGHTA and CDR2 FQGNSA. The length of the CDR3 is 13 residues. CDR3 in DNA: TGTGCCAGCAGGGATCAGCTACAAGAGACCCAGTACTTC. Translated, it gives CASRDQLQETQYF.

The sample holds many counts of this clonotype. The chain links TRBV10-3 to TRBJ2-5, with no clear D. V lost 0 bases to trimming and J lost 1 base, with 12 bases between them. This CDR3 comprises 16 residues. The germline CDR1 and CDR2 sequences are ENHRY and SYGVKD. CDR3 region: CAISESSFSSQETQYF. The DNA of the CDR3 is TGTGCCATCAGTGAGTCGTCATTTTCATCCCAAGAGACCCAGTACTTC.

The J gene is TRBJ2-1, the V gene TRBV14; 7 nucleotides line up with TRBD2. The V segment lost 1 base and the J segment 4 bases; nucleotides outside the gene matches: 7. Germline loops: CDR1 SGHDN, CDR2 FVKESK. This CDR3 is 16 amino acids long. The CDR3 nucleotides are TGTGCCAGCAGCCAAGGGGTAGCGGGTGTTTACAATGAGCAGTTCTTC. Protein: CASSQGVAGVYNEQFF.

V and J are TRBV29-1 and TRBJ1-2; no firm D call. Germline CDR1 and CDR2: SQVTM and ANQGSEA. CDR3 length: 17 amino acids. V lost 0 bases and J 3 bases, leaving 20 bases between the germline ends. CDR3 region: CSVEDASRWVGDYGYTF. CDR3 DNA: TGCAGCGTTGAAGATGCATCCCGCTGGGTTGGAGACTATGGCTACACCTTC.

As for this clonotype: This clone may be a read error of a much larger clone one base away. The rearrangement uses TRBV27 and TRBJ2-3, with TRBD1 matching 8 bases. CDR3 length: 13 residues. CDR1 is MNHEY, CDR2 SMNVEV, per germline (reference sequence). CDR3 coding DNA: TGTGCCGGCAGTTCACAGGGGGAGGATACGCAGTATTTT. Translated: CAGSSQGEDTQYF.

In this sample, this clonotype turned up a few times. J is TRBJ1-2 and V is TRBV19, with 8 bases that match TRBD1. In germline, CDR1 is LNHDA, CDR2 SQIVND (reference sequence). V was pared by 5 bases and J by 2 bases, with 7 bases of the junction left unmatched. The length of the CDR3 is 15 residues. The CDR3: CASSFTTGVNYGYTF. As DNA, the CDR3 is TGTGCCAGTAGTTTTACGACAGGGGTGAACTATGGCTACACCTTC.

J is TRBJ1-2 and V is TRBV19; weak D call: TRBD1 (6 bases). Germline-derived CDR1 and CDR2 are LNHDA and SQIVND (reference sequence). V was trimmed by 6 bases and J by 3 bases, leaving 8 bases between them. This CDR3 is built from 12 residues. For the CDR3, the DNA is TGTGCCAGTAGAGCAGGGGACTATGGCTACACCTTC. Protein product: CASRAGDYGYTF.